A selection of T cell receptor beta chains follows, all from one sample in a study of low-dose radiotherapy and immunotherapy resistance in tumors. One entry per CDR3 protein, called by TCRdb with MiXCR from the reads. Of under 90,000 distinct CDR3 sequences in the sample, over 15% are singletons; the top ten hold 2.5% to 3.5%. The sequenced sample was PBMCs, obtained before treatment. The origin of the receptors is a male donor with prostate cancer. CDR3s include the opening cysteine and the closing phenylalanine or tryptophan. D genes are given only for firm matches. Clone size is shown for a subset of rows, as once, few, many or a class of expanded clone.

CDR3nt: TGTGCCAGCAGCTCTAGCGGGGGTACGGAGCAGTTCTTC
CDR3aa: CASSSSGGTEQFF
len: 13
j_gene: TRBJ2-1
v_gene: TRBV7-6
abundance: .
d_gene: TRBD2

CDR3nt: TGTGCCAGCAGGTTTGACAGGAAAACCACAGATACGCAGTATTTT
CDR3aa: CASRFDRKTTDTQYF
len: 15
j_gene: TRBJ2-3
v_gene: TRBV12-3/TRBV12-4
abundance: many
d_gene: .

CDR3nt: TGTGCCAGCACTAGGGAGGACACCGGGGAGCTGTTTTTT
CDR3aa: CASTREDTGELFF
len: 13
j_gene: TRBJ2-2
v_gene: TRBV6-5
abundance: many
d_gene: .

CDR3nt: TGTGCCAGCAGCATCCCCGGGACTAGCGGGGGAGGTGAGCAGTTCTTC
CDR3aa: CASSIPGTSGGGEQFF
len: 16
j_gene: TRBJ2-1
v_gene: TRBV13
abundance: .
d_gene: TRBD2

CDR3nt: TGTAGCGTGCGGGACAGGGCGGGGGAGCAGTACTTC
CDR3aa: CSVRDRAGEQYF
len: 12
j_gene: TRBJ2-7
v_gene: TRBV29-1
abundance: .
d_gene: TRBD1

CDR3nt: TGTGCCAGCAGCGCAAACAGGGGCCCCTACAATGAGCAGTTCTTC
CDR3aa: CASSANRGPYNEQFF
len: 15
j_gene: TRBJ2-1
v_gene: TRBV5-6
abundance: many
d_gene: TRBD1

CDR3nt: TGTGCCAGCAGCACCGGACTAGCGTCAGCCAAAAACATTCAGTACTTC
CDR3aa: CASSTGLASAKNIQYF
len: 16
j_gene: TRBJ2-4
v_gene: TRBV9
abundance: many
d_gene: TRBD2

CDR3nt: TGTGCCAGCAGCGTAGGCCCAGGGGGCCCAGAGACCCAGTACTTC
CDR3aa: CASSVGPGGPETQYF
len: 15
j_gene: TRBJ2-5
v_gene: TRBV9
abundance: .
d_gene: TRBD1

CDR3nt: TGCGCCAGCAGCTTAAGGACAGGGGAAGGAGATACGCAGTATTTT
CDR3aa: CASSLRTGEGDTQYF
len: 15
j_gene: TRBJ2-3
v_gene: TRBV5-1
abundance: .
d_gene: TRBD1

CDR3nt: TGTGCCAGCAGCGAAGGACAGTTTTACTATGGCTACACCTTC
CDR3aa: CASSEGQFYYGYTF
len: 14
j_gene: TRBJ1-2
v_gene: TRBV3-1
abundance: many
d_gene: .

CDR3nt: TGCAGCGTTTCGCGTAACACCGGATCCGGGGAGCTGTTTTTT
CDR3aa: CSVSRNTGSGELFF
len: 14
j_gene: TRBJ2-2
v_gene: TRBV29-1
abundance: many
d_gene: .

CDR3nt: TGTGCCAGCAGTGAAATTAGCGGGGGTAACACCGGGGAGCTGTTTTTT
CDR3aa: CASSEISGGNTGELFF
len: 16
j_gene: TRBJ2-2
v_gene: TRBV2
abundance: many
d_gene: TRBD2

CDR3nt: TGCAGTGCTTCGGACAGGGTGGGAGCCGGGGAGCTGTTTTTT
CDR3aa: CSASDRVGAGELFF
len: 14
j_gene: TRBJ2-2
v_gene: TRBV20-1
abundance: many
d_gene: TRBD1

CDR3nt: TGCAGCGTTGGGGACAGGAGCAATCAGCCCCAGCATTTT
CDR3aa: CSVGDRSNQPQHF
len: 13
j_gene: TRBJ1-5
v_gene: TRBV29-1
abundance: many
d_gene: TRBD1

CDR3nt: TGTGCCAGCAGAAAAGAGGGGGGCAAGACTGAAGCTTTCTTT
CDR3aa: CASRKEGGKTEAFF
len: 14
j_gene: TRBJ1-1
v_gene: TRBV5-4
abundance: many
d_gene: .

CDR3nt: TGTGCCAGCAGCTTGGGTCAGGGGGCGAACAATGAGCAGTTCTTC
CDR3aa: CASSLGQGANNEQFF
len: 15
j_gene: TRBJ2-1
v_gene: TRBV5-6
abundance: many
d_gene: TRBD1

CDR3nt: TGTGCCAGCAAATCAGGGGGTGAGCAGTTCTTC
CDR3aa: CASKSGGEQFF
len: 11
j_gene: TRBJ2-1
v_gene: TRBV6-2/TRBV6-3
abundance: .
d_gene: TRBD1

CDR3nt: TGTGCCAGCAGCTTAGGAAGGGGCGTTGGGCTAATGAACACTGAAGCTTTCTTT
CDR3aa: CASSLGRGVGLMNTEAFF
len: 18
j_gene: TRBJ1-1
v_gene: TRBV7-2
abundance: many
d_gene: .

CDR3nt: TGTGCCAGTGTTCCGAGGGGGGTTGGCACAGATACGCAGTATTTT
CDR3aa: CASVPRGVGTDTQYF
len: 15
j_gene: TRBJ2-3
v_gene: TRBV19
abundance: many
d_gene: .

CDR3nt: TGCGCCAGCAGCGCTACTATAGACACTGAAGCTTTCTTT
CDR3aa: CASSATIDTEAFF
len: 13
j_gene: TRBJ1-1
v_gene: TRBV5-1
abundance: .
d_gene: .

CDR3nt: TGTGCCACCGGAGGGGGCGCAAACATTCAGTACTTC
CDR3aa: CATGGGANIQYF
len: 12
j_gene: TRBJ2-4
v_gene: TRBV6-2/TRBV6-3
abundance: many
d_gene: .

CDR3nt: TGTGCCAGCAGTTACTCAAAGGATACCGGGGAGCTGTTTTTT
CDR3aa: CASSYSKDTGELFF
len: 14
j_gene: TRBJ2-2
v_gene: TRBV6-2/TRBV6-3
abundance: .
d_gene: .

CDR3nt: TGTGCCAGCAGCTTGGGACAGCGGGGGTATGGCTACACCTTC
CDR3aa: CASSLGQRGYGYTF
len: 14
j_gene: TRBJ1-2
v_gene: TRBV11-1
abundance: .
d_gene: TRBD1

CDR3nt: TGTGCCAGCAGCTTTACCGGGACCGGTACTGAAGCTTTCTTT
CDR3aa: CASSFTGTGTEAFF
len: 14
j_gene: TRBJ1-1
v_gene: TRBV5-3
abundance: many
d_gene: .

CDR3nt: TGCAGCGTTGCAGGCAGGGGGCCCGACACTGAAGCTTTCTTT
CDR3aa: CSVAGRGPDTEAFF
len: 14
j_gene: TRBJ1-1
v_gene: TRBV29-1
abundance: many
d_gene: TRBD1

CDR3nt: TGTGCCAGCAGCCAAGAGAGGGACTCCGGCACAGATACGCAGTATTTT
CDR3aa: CASSQERDSGTDTQYF
len: 16
j_gene: TRBJ2-3
v_gene: TRBV4-2
abundance: many
d_gene: .

CDR3nt: TGTGCCAGCAGAGAGGACAGGGGGAGGACTGAAGCTTTCTTT
CDR3aa: CASREDRGRTEAFF
len: 14
j_gene: TRBJ1-1
v_gene: TRBV2
abundance: few
d_gene: TRBD1